The rows below give T cell receptor beta chains drawn from one sample of a study of blood T cells in healthy people across ages. Each CDR3 protein is one row after TCRdb ran MiXCR on the 5' RACE reads. Of 800,000 to 1,300,000 distinct CDR3 sequences listed, under 30% are singletons. Separately, the same data were catalogued under a study of T cells of mothers and their children.

The sequenced sample was blood. The receptors shown here come from a girl aged 2-10 years in good health. Both conserved end residues are part of each CDR3. D genes are given only for firm matches. Some rows have no size entry. The others give once, few or many, or a class for an expanded clone.

d_call clone_size j_call v_call cdr3_nt cdr3_aa
. once TRBJ1-3 TRBV25-1 TGTGCCAGCAGTGAATTACAGGCTGCCGGTGGAAACACCATATATTTT CASSELQAAGGNTIYF
. few TRBJ2-7 TRBV20-1 TGCAGTGCTAGAGATTGGGGGGACGAGCAGTACTTC CSARDWGDEQYF
. few TRBJ2-1 TRBV23-1 TGCGCCAGCAGTCATCATACCGGGCCGGACCGTCCTTATTACAATGAGCAGTTCTTC CASSHHTGPDRPYYNEQFF
TRBD2 few TRBJ2-7 TRBV4-3 TGCGCCAGCAGCCAAGATGGGAGCGGGGGGGCTTTCGAGCAGTACTTC CASSQDGSGGAFEQYF
. . TRBJ1-1 TRBV19 TGTGCCAGTGGAGGGACTTTGAACACTGAAGCTTTCTTT CASGGTLNTEAFF
. . TRBJ2-4 TRBV3-1 TGTGCCAGCAGCCAAGGGGCAGTTGACATTCAGTACTTC CASSQGAVDIQYF
. few TRBJ2-2 TRBV28 TGTGCCAGCAGTTTACCGGTTCGCGCCGGGGAGCTGTTTTTT CASSLPVRAGELFF
. few TRBJ2-5 TRBV4-1 TGCGCCAGCAGCCAAGATGGATTACAGGCTATAGAGACCCAGTACTTC CASSQDGLQAIETQYF
TRBD1 few TRBJ1-2 TRBV28 TGTGCCAGCAGTGGAGGGGGACAGCTAACTAACTATGGCTACACCTTC CASSGGGQLTNYGYTF
TRBD1 few TRBJ2-7 TRBV11-1 TGTGCCAGCAGCCCTGACAGGGACCGGTCCTACGAGCAGTACTTC CASSPDRDRSYEQYF
TRBD2 . TRBJ2-7 TRBV14 TGTGCCAGCAGCCGTGGTAGCGGGGTCACCTACGAGCAGTACTTC CASSRGSGVTYEQYF
TRBD2 few TRBJ2-3 TRBV5-4 TGTGCCAGCAGCTTGGGCGGGGGAAGATCAGATACGCAGTATTTT CASSLGGGRSDTQYF
TRBD1 once TRBJ2-2 TRBV3-1 TGTGCCGGCAGCCACAGGGGGCAAGGTACCGGGGAGCTGTTTTTT CAGSHRGQGTGELFF
TRBD2 . TRBJ2-5 TRBV4-1 TGCACCAGCAGCCAACGGACTAGCGGGAGACCAGAGACCCAGTACTTC CTSSQRTSGRPETQYF
. few TRBJ2-5 TRBV3-1 TGTGCCAGCAGCCAAATTGCGGACCAAGAGACCCAGTACTTC CASSQIADQETQYF
. . TRBJ2-5 TRBV11-2 TGTGCCAGCAGCCCAGATGGGACCAAAGGGGAGACCCAGTACTTC CASSPDGTKGETQYF
. . TRBJ2-1 TRBV12-3/TRBV12-4 TGTGCCACGCGCGACTCCTCTTCCTACAATGAGCAGTTCTTC CATRDSSSYNEQFF
TRBD1 . TRBJ2-5 TRBV28 TGTGCCAGCAGTCACGACGGGACAGAAGAGACCCAGTACTTC CASSHDGTEETQYF
TRBD2 few TRBJ2-1 TRBV7-8 TGTGCCAGCAGCTGGGGAGGGAAGGTGGATGAGCAGTTCTTC CASSWGGKVDEQFF
. few TRBJ1-1 TRBV29-1 TGCAGCGTTAACAGGGACCCTGAAGCTTTCTTT CSVNRDPEAFF
. . TRBJ2-1 TRBV11-2 TGTGCCAGCAGCTCCGACTACCCCAATGAGCAGTTCTTC CASSSDYPNEQFF
. . TRBJ2-7 TRBV5-1 TGCGCCAGCAGCTTGGATGGTTCTAGCGTCGAGCAGTACTTC CASSLDGSSVEQYF
. . TRBJ2-7 TRBV28 TGTGCCAGCAGTTTATCCGCAGGGGTCGAGCAGTACTTC CASSLSAGVEQYF
. . TRBJ1-4 TRBV6-1 TGTGCCAGCAGTGATCCGACGGTAGCTAATGAAAAACTGTTTTTT CASSDPTVANEKLFF
. few TRBJ2-5 TRBV20-1 TGCAGTGCTAGTCCCTGGACTCCCCAGTCTAAGGAGCAGTACTTC CSASPWTPQSKEQYF
. few TRBJ1-5 TRBV28 TGTGCCAGCAATACCCCGGGACATAATTATCAGCCCCAGCATTTT CASNTPGHNYQPQHF
. few TRBJ2-5 TRBV20-1 TGCAGTGCTTTTAGGGAGACCCAGTACTTC CSAFRETQYF
. few TRBJ2-5 TRBV12-3/TRBV12-4 TGTGCCAGCAGTCCGGACTGGGGGCGGTGGGAGCAGTACTTC CASSPDWGRWEQYF
. . TRBJ1-5 TRBV29-1 TGCAGCGTGGTATACGCAAGCAATCAGCCCCAGCATTTT CSVVYASNQPQHF
. . TRBJ2-5 TRBV7-2 TGTGCCAGCAGCTGGAGAACAGAGACCCAGTACTTC CASSWRTETQYF
. few TRBJ2-3 TRBV23-1 TGCGCCAGCAGTCAATCAAGGGACCCTCACAACACAGATACGCAGTATTTT CASSQSRDPHNTDTQYF
TRBD1 . TRBJ1-2 TRBV12-3/TRBV12-4 TGTGCCAGCAGTCCCACAGGGGGATCTGGCTACACCTTC CASSPTGGSGYTF
. once TRBJ2-2 TRBV7-9 TGTGCCACCGGGGAAAACACCGGGGAGCTGTTTTTT CATGENTGELFF
. few TRBJ2-1 TRBV3-1 TGTGCCAGCAGCCAAGATCCCCACGAGCAGTTCTTC CASSQDPHEQFF
. . TRBJ1-4 TRBV15 TGTGCCACCAGCAGAGAAAGGTGGGAAAAACTGTTTTTT CATSRERWEKLFF
. . TRBJ2-2 TRBV27 TGTGCCAGCAGTTCACCTGGGGTGGACACCGGGGAGCTGTTTTTT CASSSPGVDTGELFF
. few TRBJ1-2 TRBV4-3 TGCGCCAGCAGCCAAGATCTTGGGACGTTCAACTATGGCTACACCTTC CASSQDLGTFNYGYTF
TRBD2 . TRBJ2-1 TRBV7-2 TGTGCCAGCAGCTTCCCGACTAGCGGGGGATACAATGAGCAGTTCTTC CASSFPTSGGYNEQFF
. . TRBJ1-5 TRBV27 TGTGCCAGCAGTTTCTCCGGGGCGAGCAATCAGCCCCAGCGTTTT CASSFSGASNQPQRF
TRBD2 . TRBJ2-1 TRBV9 TGTGCCAGCAGCGGACTTAGCGGGAGGGACTCCTACAATGAGCAGTTCTTC CASSGLSGRDSYNEQFF